A single sample is the source of the 32 T cell receptor beta chains below, sequenced in a study of T cell repertoires in cytomegalovirus infection. TCRdb reanalysed the reads using MiXCR and keeps one entry per CDR3 protein. Of approximately 260,000 distinct CDR3 sequences in the sample, less than 25% are singletons; the top ten hold roughly 20%. These receptors lack a known antigen. This specimen was cultured PBMCs, taken from culture after CMV antigen stimulation. The receptors were sampled from a human donor in good health (CMV status not recorded). Some clones in this sample may be carry-over from other donors' samples.

This clonotype was detected only once. The V call is TRBV2, the J call TRBJ2-1, with D perhaps given as TRBD1 or TRBD2 (5 bases each). V lost 5 bases to trimming and J lost 8 bases, with 10 bases between them. Germline V gene lookup returns CDR1 SNHLY and CDR2 FYNNEI. This CDR3 is 12 amino acids long. The CDR3 spells CASSWGFDEQFF. DNA of the CDR3: TGTGCCAGCAGTTGGGGGTTCGATGAGCAGTTCTTC.

Ten or more counts support this clonotype. CDR3 DNA sequence: TGTGCCACCAGTGATCTTAGGGGGCACGACACCGGGGAGCTGTTTTTT. Its protein product is CATSDLRGHDTGELFF. V and J are TRBV24-1 and TRBJ2-2; 7 bases are shared with TRBD1. The V and J ends lost 3 bases and 3 bases, in that order; junction bases with no gene match: 6. This CDR3 is built from 16 residues. Germline lookup yields CDR1 KGHDR and CDR2 SFDVKD.

The chain joins TRBV11-1 to TRBJ2-7; the D gene is possibly TRBD2 (5 bases). Germline CDR1 SGHAT, CDR2 FQDESV (reference sequence). The CDR3 has 12 residues. The V end lost 5 bases, the J end lost 9 bases, and 14 bases lay between the germline ends. The CDR3 DNA is TGTGCCAGCAGCCCCGGGCCTGAGGGGCAGTACTTC. It yields the protein CASSPGPEGQYF.

The rearrangement uses TRBV18 and TRBJ1-2, with 12 positions matching TRBD1. V was pared by 3 bases and J by 7 bases, with 3 bases of the junction left unmatched. Germline CDR1 reads KGHSH; CDR2 reads LQKENI. The CDR3 is made up of 14 amino acids. The CDR3 DNA reads as TGTGCCAGCTCACCGGGACAGGGGGCTGTTGGCTACACCTTC. This translates into CASSPGQGAVGYTF.

The chain recombines TRBV20-1 with TRBJ2-2; 9 bases match TRBD2. This CDR3 spans 16 amino acids. The J segment lost 4 bases and the V segment lost 0 bases, leaving 6 bases of the junction unmatched. Germline loops: CDR1 DFQATT, CDR2 SNEGSKA (reference sequence). CDR3 nucleotide sequence: TGCAGTGCTAGAGATTTAAGCGGGAGGATCACCGGGGAGCTGTTTTTT. Its protein is CSARDLSGRITGELFF.

This clonotype came up many times. The chain carries TRBV7-2 and TRBJ2-1; 10 nucleotides agree with TRBD2. With V trimmed by 1 base and J by 15 bases, 6 bases remained unmatched. CDR1 and CDR2 from the germline V gene are SGHTA and FQGNSA. The length of the CDR3 is 13 residues. The CDR3 here is CASSLGAGGRPFF. In nucleotides, the CDR3 is TGTGCCAGCAGCTTAGGAGCGGGAGGGCGCCCGTTCTTC.

This clonotype was counted many times. The chain has TRBV7-2 and TRBJ2-7, with TRBD2 matching over 9 bases. This CDR3 is built from 15 residues. The V segment lost 3 bases and the J segment 2 bases; nucleotides outside the gene matches: 5. Germline V lookup: CDR1 SGHTA, CDR2 FQGNSA. CDR3: CASSFLAGQTYEQYF. CDR3 coding DNA: TGTGCCAGCAGCTTCCTAGCGGGGCAGACCTACGAGCAGTACTTC. Using reference TRBV7-2 and TRBJ2-7 for the parts outside the CDR3, the full variable domain is GAGVSQSPSNKVTEKGKDVELRCDPISGHTALYWYRQSLGQGLEFLIYFQGNSAPDKSGLPSDRFSAERTGGSVSTLTIQRTQQEDSAVYLCASSFLAGQTYEQYFGPGTRLTVT.

The chain employs TRBV11-2 and TRBJ2-1, with a tentative D call TRBD2 (6 bases). V lost 4 bases and J lost 0, with 10 bases in between. The CDR3 is made up of 15 amino acids. Germline lookup yields CDR1 SGHAT and CDR2 FQNNGV. The CDR3 bases are TGTGCCAGCAGCTCACGCGGGAACTCCTACAATGAGCAGTTCTTC. Translation: CASSSRGNSYNEQFF.

The V call is TRBV18, the J call TRBJ2-1, with TRBD1 as a possible D gene (6 bases). V lost 3 bases and J lost 1, with 10 bases in between. The CDR3 has 15 amino acids. Germline V gives CDR1 KGHSH, CDR2 LQKENI. The CDR3 DNA reads as TGTGCCAGCTCACCCGACCAGGGGTCCTACAATGAGCAGTTCTTC. Translation: CASSPDQGSYNEQFF. The variable domain in full, with the rest retrieved from reference TRBV18 and TRBJ2-1, is NAGVMQNPRHLVRRRGQEARLRCSPMKGHSHVYWYRQLPEEGLKFMVYLQKENIIDESGMPKERFSAEFPKEGPSILRIQQVVRGDSAAYFCASSPDQGSYNEQFFGPGTRLTVL.

V and J are TRBV9 and TRBJ2-7, with D perhaps given as TRBD1 or TRBD2 (6 bases each). In germline, CDR1 is SGDLS, CDR2 YYNGEE. CDR3 length equals 17 residues. Trimming left V 0 bases short and J 3 bases short, with 19 bases between. CDR3 sequence (DNA): TGTGCCAGCAGCGTAGGCGGGACAACGTCCACGGTCTACGAGCAGTACTTC. Protein: CASSVGGTTSTVYEQYF.

There are many counts of this clonotype. The CDR3, as DNA: TGTGCCAGCAGTTTGGGTCCCGAAGGGCTCCGGGCTGGCTACACCTTC. The encoded protein is CASSLGPEGLRAGYTF. J is TRBJ1-2 and V is TRBV12-3 or TRBV12-4; no reliable D call. Trimming removed 3 bases at V and 7 bases at J, with 21 bases between. The CDR3 extends over 16 amino acids.

This clonotype was found a few times. The chain has TRBV12-3 or TRBV12-4 and TRBJ2-1, with 11 positions matching TRBD2. The CDR3 is 19 residues long. V shed 6 bases, J shed 6 bases, and the junction held 19 bases outside the gene matches. CDR3 region: CASSREPGLAAKGANEQFF. The CDR3 DNA is TGTGCCAGCAGCAGAGAACCGGGACTAGCGGCGAAGGGGGCCAATGAGCAGTTCTTC.

The CDR3 DNA follows: TGTGCCAGTAGGTCCGACAGACTTCCCTACGAGCAGTACGTC. This encodes CASRSDRLPYEQYV. V gene TRBV19 combines with J gene TRBJ2-7; TRBD1 is a possible D gene (5 bases). Germline V gene sequence: CDR1 LNHDA, CDR2 SQIVND (reference sequence). The CDR3 spans 14 residues. Trimming pared 6 bases from V and 2 bases from J, leaving 14 bases between.

The chain combines TRBV24-1 with TRBJ2-5; unclear D gene. The ends were cut back, 8 bases at V and 4 bases at J, with 7 bases in the middle. There are 11 residues in the CDR3. Germline-derived CDR1 and CDR2 are KGHDR and SFDVKD. CDR3 region: CATKRGETQYF. The CDR3 DNA reads TGTGCCACCAAACGTGGAGAGACCCAGTACTTC.

This clonotype occurred once. One junction end does not reproduce the germline sequence, and a read error may be involved. The rearrangement joins TRBV28 to TRBJ1-2; D possibly corresponds to TRBD1 (6 bases). This CDR3 has 14 residues. In germline, CDR1 is MDHEN, CDR2 SYDVKM. The DNA for the CDR3 is TGTGCCAGCAATTTACAGGGACGGAACTATGGCTACACCTTC. It specifies CASNLQGRNYGYTF.

The rearrangement links TRBV6-2 or TRBV6-3 to TRBJ2-2, with 8 bases aligning to TRBD1. The CDR3 has 13 residues. In germline, CDR1 is MNHEY, CDR2 SVGEGT. V gave up 7 bases and J gave up 6 bases; unmatched junction bases: 4. CDR3 DNA sequence: TGTGCCAGCACTCCGACAGGGGCCGGGGAGCTGTTTTTT. Encoded protein: CASTPTGAGELFF.

The genes are TRBV6-2 or TRBV6-3 and TRBJ2-1; D is uncertain. Trimming cost V 5 bases and J 7 bases, with 15 bases left between them. This CDR3 region has 14 residues. Germline loops: CDR1 MNHEY, CDR2 SVGEGT. The chain's CDR3 is CASSQDPRGNEQFF. In DNA, the CDR3 is TGTGCCAGCAGTCAGGACCCTCGAGGTAATGAGCAGTTCTTC.

The gene calls are TRBV5-4 and TRBJ2-3, with D possibly being TRBD2 (5 bases). The CDR3 loop spans 13 amino acids. V was clipped by 5 bases and J by 4 bases, with 11 bases between them. Per the germline V gene, CDR1 is SGHNT and CDR2 is YYREEE (reference sequence). CDR3 in amino acids: CASRPTGADTQYF. In DNA, the CDR3 is TGTGCCAGCAGACCTACCGGGGCAGATACGCAGTATTTT. The full variable domain, its missing parts supplied by reference TRBV5-4 and TRBJ2-3, is ETGVTQSPTHLIKTRGQQVTLRCSSQSGHNTVSWYQQALGQGPQFIFQYYREEENGRGNFPPRFSGLQFPNYSSELNVNALELDDSALYLCASRPTGADTQYFGPGTRLTVL.

The chain carries TRBV19 and TRBJ1-6; no clear D. V gave up 4 bases and J gave up 9 bases, with 7 bases separating them. Germline CDR1 reads LNHDA; CDR2 reads SQIVND (reference sequence). The CDR3 consists of 12 residues. CDR3 DNA: TGTGCCAGTAGTACCCTTGGTTCACCCCTCCACTTT. Protein product: CASSTLGSPLHF.

The CDR3 DNA sequence: TGTGCCAGCACACCTAGCGGGAGGTCCTACAATGAGCAGTTCTTC. Translating gives CASTPSGRSYNEQFF. This chain joins TRBV5-6 and TRBJ2-1; TRBD2 matches at 11 bases. The J segment lost 1 base and the V segment lost 6 bases, leaving 3 bases of the junction unmatched. The CDR3 contains 15 residues. CDR1 and CDR2 (germline): SGHDT, YYEEEE.

The chain is built from TRBV5-1 and TRBJ2-1, with D possibly called TRBD1 or TRBD2 (5 bases each). Looked up from germline, CDR1 is SGHRS and CDR2 is YFSETQ. V lost 4 bases and J 5 bases, leaving 13 bases between the germline ends. The CDR3 totals 14 residues. CDR3 protein: CASSPWGTNNEQFF. The DNA for the CDR3 is TGCGCCAGCAGCCCCTGGGGGACCAACAATGAGCAGTTCTTC.

This chain joins TRBV19 and TRBJ1-2, with 7 bases identical to TRBD1. The CDR3 totals 14 residues. Germline CDR1 LNHDA, CDR2 SQIVND (reference sequence). The ends lost 3 bases at V and 4 bases at J; junction bases unmatched: 5. The CDR3 reads CASSIAAGGYGYTF. CDR3 DNA: TGTGCCAGTAGTATCGCGGCAGGGGGCTATGGCTACACCTTC.

The genes are TRBV20-1 and TRBJ2-7, with TRBD2 matching 10 bases. Germline CDR1 DFQATT, CDR2 SNEGSKA (reference sequence). Germline trimming cut 4 bases from V and 6 bases from J; bases unmatched to any gene: 6. The CDR3 has 13 residues. The DNA for the CDR3 is TGCAGTGCTATAACTAGCGGGATTGCCGAGCAGTACGTC. Protein: CSAITSGIAEQYV.

This clonotype showed up just a few times. In DNA, the CDR3 is TGTGCCACCAGTGACCCCTGGACAGATACGCAGTATTTT. Translation gives CATSDPWTDTQYF. The gene calls are TRBV24-1 and TRBJ2-3, with unresolved D. V was clipped by 4 bases and J by 3 bases, with 7 bases between them. The CDR3 runs 13 residues. Germline CDR1 reads KGHDR; CDR2 reads SFDVKD.

This rearrangement joins TRBV6-2 or TRBV6-3 to TRBJ1-1; 7 bases agree with TRBD1. From germline, CDR1 is MNHEY and CDR2 SVGEGT. This CDR3 is built from 13 residues. V dropped 7 bases and J dropped 3; count of bases not matched to a gene: 5. CDR3 residues: CASTTGQHTEAFF. The CDR3 DNA reads TGTGCCAGCACCACGGGACAGCACACTGAAGCTTTCTTT.

The V and J genes are TRBV12-3 or TRBV12-4 and TRBJ2-2; D is unresolved. The CDR3 is 16 amino acids. The V gene lost 4 bases and the J gene lost 8 bases, with 20 bases spanning the gap. CDR3 sequence (DNA): TGTGCCAGCAGTTCTCTCCTGGCAGTACGTAAGGGGGAGCTGTTTTTT. Translated: CASSSLLAVRKGELFF.

The CDR3 reads CAISEPRDRGKETQYF. The CDR3 DNA reads as TGTGCCATCAGCGAGCCCCGGGACAGGGGAAAAGAGACCCAGTACTTC. The V call is TRBV10-3, the J call TRBJ2-5; TRBD1 matches 10 bases. Germline lookup yields CDR1 ENHRY and CDR2 SYGVKD. V lost 6 bases, J lost 3 bases, and 10 bases stayed unmatched. The CDR3 spans 16 residues.

In this sample, this clonotype turned up a few times. This chain connects TRBV7-9 to TRBJ2-3, with 12 bases that match TRBD2. The trim removed 5 bases at V and 3 bases at J, leaving 6 bases unmatched. The CDR3 sequence is 16 residues long. CDR1 is SEHNR, CDR2 FQNEAQ, per germline (reference sequence). CDR3 protein: CASSLIGLAGTDTQYF. The CDR3 nucleotides are TGTGCCAGCAGCCTGATTGGACTAGCGGGAACAGATACGCAGTATTTT.

This clonotype occurred many times. The chain is built from TRBV20-1 and TRBJ2-5, with TRBD2 matching over 9 bases. After removal of 6 bases from V and 4 bases from J, the junction contained 12 bases not matched to a gene. Per germline, CDR1 DFQATT and CDR2 SNEGSKA (reference sequence). The CDR3 extends over 15 amino acids. CDR3 in DNA: TGCAGTGCGGAGAACCTAGCGGGATTGGGAGAGACCCAGTACTTC. This codes for CSAENLAGLGETQYF.

This rearrangement joins TRBV29-1 to TRBJ2-1, with D unclear. In germline, CDR1 is SQVTM, CDR2 ANQGSEA. Trimming removed 7 bases at V and 0 bases at J, with 10 bases between. The CDR3 covers 13 residues. Here the CDR3 DNA reads TGCAGCGCCTTTAAAGCCTCCTACAATGAGCAGTTCTTC. Its translation is CSAFKASYNEQFF.

The genes are TRBV19 and TRBJ2-1, with 15 bases identical to TRBD2. This CDR3 contains 16 residues. V lost 5 bases and J lost 8; bases outside the gene matches: 7. In germline, CDR1 is LNHDA, CDR2 SQIVND (reference sequence). The CDR3 DNA reads as TGTGCCAGTAGTCGGGCCGGGACTAGCGGGAGGCATGAGCAGTTCTTC. This translates into CASSRAGTSGRHEQFF.

This clonotype was counted a single time. A read error may account for a junction end that differs from germline. The chain links TRBV19 to TRBJ2-1, with 8 bases that match TRBD2. The CDR3 sequence is 14 residues long. From germline, CDR1 is LNHDA and CDR2 SQIVND (reference sequence). The CDR3 DNA reads TGTGCCAGTAGAATAGCGGGACCGTACAATGAGCAGTTCTTC. Amino acids: CASRIAGPYNEQFF. Together with reference TRBV19 and TRBJ2-1, the CDR3 gives the full variable domain: DGGITQSPKYLFRKEGQNVTLSCEQNLNHDAMYWYRQDPGQGLRLIYYSQIVNDFQKGDIAEGYSVSREKKESFPLTVTSAQKNPTAFYLCASRIAGPYNEQFFGPGTRLTVL.